The 22 T cell receptor beta chains below come from one sample, sequenced in a study of CD8 T cells in Susac syndrome. With random hexamers, roughly 0.45 to 1 ug RNA was reverse transcribed. TCRdb reprocessed the immunoSEQ multiplex PCR reads with MiXCR, giving one entry per CDR3 protein. The sample contains around 130,000 distinct CDR3 sequences, approximately 90% of which appear only once. The sample was CD8+ T cells from PBMCs. The receptors here all came from a human donor with multiple sclerosis.

This chain connects TRBV6-2 or TRBV6-3 to TRBJ2-7; D may correspond to TRBD1 or TRBD2 (5 bases each). V was clipped by 6 bases and J by 0 bases, with 24 bases between them. The CDR3 extends over 18 amino acids. Germline CDR1 and CDR2: MNHEY and SVGEGT. CDR3 sequence: CASSAFGGVTYLSYEQYF. For the CDR3, the DNA is TGTGCCAGCAGCGCCTTTGGGGGTGTGACGTACCTCTCCTACGAGCAGTACTTC.

This clonotype has just one count. The chain recombines TRBV7-9 with TRBJ1-5; a possible D gene is TRBD1 (5 bases). The length of the CDR3 is 15 residues. CDR1 and CDR2 (germline): SEHNR, FQNEAQ (reference sequence). The germline V and J ends were trimmed by 3 bases and 5 bases, with 14 bases remaining between them. The CDR3 spells CASSLQGSWDQPQHF. The CDR3, as DNA: TGTGCCAGCAGCTTGCAGGGATCTTGGGATCAGCCCCAGCATTTT.

This chain connects TRBV6-6 to TRBJ2-7; a weak D match, TRBD1 (6 bases). The CDR3 sequence is 15 residues long. Trimming shortened V by 6 bases and J by 3 bases, and 18 bases separated the two germline ends. Germline V gene sequence: CDR1 MNHNY, CDR2 SVGAGI (reference sequence). In DNA form, the CDR3 reads TGTGCCAGCAGCTCTGGACAGTCCGGATACTACGAGCAGTACTTC. Translating it yields CASSSGQSGYYEQYF.

This chain uses TRBV29-1 with TRBJ1-1; D possibly corresponds to TRBD1 (5 bases). This CDR3 has 12 amino acids. Germline CDR1 reads SQVTM; CDR2 reads ANQGSEA. The V end lost 6 bases, the J end lost 8 bases, and 16 bases lay between the germline ends. The CDR3 here is CSVPGGKGEAFF. CDR3 nucleotide sequence: TGCAGCGTCCCCGGGGGAAAGGGCGAAGCTTTCTTT.

This rearrangement joins TRBV13 to TRBJ2-5; 10 bases fit TRBD1. Germline V gene data show CDR1 as PRHDT and CDR2 as FYEKMQ (reference sequence). Trimming removed 3 bases from V and 4 bases from J; junction bases left unmatched: 5. The CDR3 sequence is 15 residues long. CDR3: CASSFSGQGRETQYF. The CDR3, as DNA: TGTGCCAGCAGCTTTTCGGGACAGGGGAGAGAGACCCAGTACTTC.

The J gene is TRBJ2-7, the V gene TRBV6-2 or TRBV6-3; D call uncertain. The length of the CDR3 is 13 residues. Germline CDR1 and CDR2: MNHEY and SVGEGT. V lost 4 bases and J lost 0, with 7 bases in between. The CDR3 loop reads CASSLHDSYEQYF. CDR3 in DNA: TGTGCCAGCAGTTTACACGACTCCTACGAGCAGTACTTC.

The chain combines TRBV28 with TRBJ2-3; 7 bases are shared with TRBD2. CDR1 and CDR2 (germline): MDHEN, SYDVKM. After removal of 6 bases from V and 3 bases from J, the junction contained 9 bases not matched to a gene. The CDR3 sequence is 15 residues long. The CDR3 reads CASSLGGEGTDTQYF. The CDR3 nucleotides read TGTGCCAGCAGCCTGGGCGGGGAGGGGACAGATACGCAGTATTTT.

The chain links TRBV5-4 to TRBJ1-5; D remains ambiguous. The CDR3 is 14 amino acids. Deletions cut 4 bases from V and 3 bases from J, with 11 bases between. Germline V gene sequence: CDR1 SGHNT, CDR2 YYREEE (reference sequence). The CDR3 DNA reads as TGTGCCAGCAGCCAGAAAGGGAACAATCAGCCCCAGCATTTT. Protein sequence: CASSQKGNNQPQHF.

The chain couples TRBV20-1 to TRBJ2-4, with D tentatively TRBD1 (6 bases). V was clipped by 6 bases and J by 0 bases, with 21 bases between them. Germline-derived CDR1 and CDR2 are DFQATT and SNEGSKA (reference sequence). This CDR3 spans 17 amino acids. The CDR3 nucleotides read TGCAGTGCCTCCCGCCTCAGGGGCGATCTAGCCAAAAACATTCAGTACTTC. Translated: CSASRLRGDLAKNIQYF.

The J gene is TRBJ1-2, the V gene TRBV5-1, with a weak D call TRBD1 (5 bases). Germline CDR1 reads SGHRS; CDR2 reads YFSETQ. The CDR3 is 14 amino acids. V dropped 4 bases and J dropped 0 bases, with 10 bases sitting between them. The CDR3: CASSTGETNYGYTF. The CDR3, as DNA: TGCGCCAGCAGCACGGGGGAGACTAACTATGGCTACACCTTC.

This clonotype was seen once. This sequence joins TRBV27 and TRBJ2-4; perhaps TRBD1 as D (5 bases). CDR1 is MNHEY and CDR2 is SMNVEV in the germline V gene (reference sequence). This CDR3 is built from 14 residues. With 0 bases removed from V and 9 bases from J, the gap between germline ends came to 12 bases. The CDR3 loop reads CASSLSPGMGIQYF. As DNA, the CDR3 is TGTGCCAGCAGTTTATCGCCAGGGATGGGCATTCAGTACTTC.

This chain joins TRBV20-1 and TRBJ1-5; 9 bases line up with TRBD1. Germline V CDR1 and CDR2: DFQATT, SNEGSKA (reference sequence). V lost 5 bases and J lost 1; bases outside the gene matches: 9. The CDR3 spans 16 residues. Here the CDR3 reads CSASEPQGASNQPQHF. The CDR3 DNA follows: TGCAGTGCTTCTGAACCACAGGGGGCAAGCAATCAGCCCCAGCATTTT.

The chain uses TRBV5-1 and TRBJ2-3; D remains unclear. Deletions cut 0 bases from V and 2 bases from J, with 7 bases between. The germline gives CDR1 SGHRS, CDR2 YFSETQ. The CDR3 is 14 amino acids. CDR3 amino acids: CASSLGADTDTQYF. Here the CDR3 DNA reads TGCGCCAGCAGCTTGGGGGCGGACACAGATACGCAGTATTTT. Full variable domain (outside the CDR3, taken from reference TRBV5-1 and TRBJ2-3): KAGVTQTPRYLIKTRGQQVTLSCSPISGHRSVSWYQQTPGQGLQFLFEYFSETQRNKGNFPGRFSGRQFSNSRSEMNVSTLELGDSALYLCASSLGADTDTQYFGPGTRLTVL.

V and J are TRBV27 and TRBJ1-2, with D possibly matching TRBD1 (6 bases). The CDR3 sequence is 16 residues long. Germline lookup yields CDR1 MNHEY and CDR2 SMNVEV (reference sequence). The V and J ends lost 0 bases and 0 bases respectively, with 11 bases between them. The CDR3: CASSLSGTGSNYGYTF. In DNA, the CDR3 is TGTGCCAGCAGTTTATCGGGTACAGGGTCTAACTATGGCTACACCTTC.

This chain connects TRBV5-4 to TRBJ2-1, with D uncertain. The CDR3 has 12 amino acids. Trimming removed 8 bases at V and 10 bases at J, with 16 bases between. CDR1 and CDR2 (germline): SGHNT, YYREEE (reference sequence). CDR3 residues: CASLLSLLEQFF. In nucleotides, the CDR3 is TGTGCCAGTCTCCTGTCGCTCCTCGAGCAGTTCTTC.

V usage is TRBV19 and J usage is TRBJ2-7, with D perhaps matching TRBD1 or TRBD2 (5 bases each). Deletions cut 6 bases from V and 7 bases from J, with 19 bases between. CDR3 size: 14 residues. The V gene's germline CDR1 is LNHDA and CDR2 SQIVND (reference sequence). DNA of the CDR3: TGTGCCAGTAGCCCGGTGGGGGTATCGGGGGAGCAGTACTTC. Protein sequence: CASSPVGVSGEQYF.

In this sample, this clonotype turned up once. The CDR3: CASSPPGTGMDIQYF. CDR3 nucleotides: TGTGCCAGCTCACCTCCGGGGACAGGGATGGACATTCAGTACTTC. The V gene is TRBV18, the J gene TRBJ2-4; TRBD1 aligns across 9 bases. Germline V CDR1 and CDR2: KGHSH, LQKENI. The J segment lost 8 bases and the V segment lost 3 bases, leaving 8 bases of the junction unmatched. There are 15 residues in the CDR3.

This sequence joins TRBV29-1 and TRBJ1-1, with TRBD1 matching 9 bases. Unmatched junction bases numbered 9, after V lost 3 bases and J lost 7 bases. The germline CDR1 and CDR2 sequences are SQVTM and ANQGSEA. The length of the CDR3 is 14 residues. The CDR3: CSVDWTGAGNEAFF. The CDR3 DNA reads as TGCAGCGTTGATTGGACAGGGGCAGGTAATGAAGCTTTCTTT.

This clonotype came up a few times. V usage is TRBV3-1 and J usage is TRBJ2-2; 15 positions match TRBD2. Germline CDR1 LGHDT, CDR2 YNNKEL (reference sequence). Trimming at V came to 6 bases and at J to 3 bases, leaving 5 bases not matched to a gene. The CDR3 has 17 amino acids. For the CDR3, the DNA is TGTGCCAGCAGTCAATGGACTAGCGGGAGGGACACCGGGGAGCTGTTTTTT. This codes for CASSQWTSGRDTGELFF.

The chain links TRBV7-2 to TRBJ2-7; D gene ambiguous. The CDR3 covers 13 residues. V was shortened by 8 bases and J by 3 bases, with 14 bases between the two germline ends. The germline CDR1 and CDR2 sequences are SGHTA and FQGNSA. The CDR3 DNA follows: TGTGCCAGCCCCCAGCCGACGGGCTACGAGCAGTACTTC. This gives the protein CASPQPTGYEQYF.

V gene TRBV3-1 combines with J gene TRBJ2-7; 7 bases line up with TRBD2. The J segment lost 7 bases and the V segment lost 1 base, leaving 7 bases of the junction unmatched. The V gene's germline CDR1 is LGHDT and CDR2 YNNKEL (reference sequence). The CDR3 totals 14 residues. The CDR3 DNA follows: TGTGCCAGCAGCCAAGCGGGACTACTAGAGGAGCAGTACTTC. Protein: CASSQAGLLEEQYF.

The V call is TRBV29-1, the J call TRBJ2-1; 8 bases fit TRBD2. The length of the CDR3 is 14 residues. Trimming cost V 7 bases and J 5 bases; bases outside gene matches: 10. Germline V gene sequence: CDR1 SQVTM, CDR2 ANQGSEA. The CDR3 protein is CSAAGGEEDNEQFF. The CDR3 coding sequence is TGCAGCGCCGCGGGGGGCGAGGAGGACAATGAGCAGTTCTTC.